This T cell receptor beta chain was profiled in a study of blood T cells in healthy people across ages. The CDR3 is made up of 16 amino acids. Germline values: CDR1 SEHNR, CDR2 FQNEAQ (reference sequence). The V gene end was trimmed by 1 base and the J gene end by 1 base; junction bases not matched to a gene: 4. The second PCR ran roughly 6 to 11 cycles with a sample-barcoded 5' primer and J-beta primers. Each CDR3 protein gets one entry after TCRdb re-called the 5' RACE reads with MiXCR. This table has hundreds of thousands of distinct CDR3 sequences, roughly 43% appearing once. Sequenced material: blood. The chain combines TRBV7-9 with TRBJ2-4; TRBD2 agrees at 7 bases. The sequence derives from a man under 40 in good health. This chain's CDR3 is CASSLGEGKAKNIQYF. CDR3 nucleotides: TGTGCCAGCAGCTTAGGGGAGGGAAAGGCCAAAAACATTCAGTACTTC.